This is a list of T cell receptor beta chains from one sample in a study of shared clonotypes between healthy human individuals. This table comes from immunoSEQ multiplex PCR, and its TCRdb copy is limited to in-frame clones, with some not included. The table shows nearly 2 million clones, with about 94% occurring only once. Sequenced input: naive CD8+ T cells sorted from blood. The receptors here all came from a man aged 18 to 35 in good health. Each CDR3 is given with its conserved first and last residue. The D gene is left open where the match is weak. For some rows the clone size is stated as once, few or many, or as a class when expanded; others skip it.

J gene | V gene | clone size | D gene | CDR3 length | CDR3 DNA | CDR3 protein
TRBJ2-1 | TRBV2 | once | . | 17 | TGTGCCAGCACCGACAGGAGGGGACCAAGCTCCTACAATGAGCAGTTCTTC | CASTDRRGPSSYNEQFF
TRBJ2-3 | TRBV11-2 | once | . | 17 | TGTGCCAGCAGCTTAGACACGACCCAATACAACACAGATACGCAGTATTTT | CASSLDTTQYNTDTQYF
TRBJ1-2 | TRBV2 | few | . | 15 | TGTGCCAGCAGTGAATCATCAGGGATTCGCTATGGCTACACCTTC | CASSESSGIRYGYTF
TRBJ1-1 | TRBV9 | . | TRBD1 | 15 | TGTGCCAGCAGCGTAGTGGGGACAGGGCCCACTGAAGCTTTCTTT | CASSVVGTGPTEAFF
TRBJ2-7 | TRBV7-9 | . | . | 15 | TGTGCCAGCAGCGTAGAGCCTCCCCGATCCTACGAGCAGTACTTC | CASSVEPPRSYEQYF
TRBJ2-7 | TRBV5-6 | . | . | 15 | TGTGCCAGCAGCTTGGCCAGTGGGGTGTCCTACGAGCAGTACTTC | CASSLASGVSYEQYF
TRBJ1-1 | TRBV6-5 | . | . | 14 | TGTGCCAGCAGTTACTCGCTAGGAGCCGCTGAAGCTTTCTTT | CASSYSLGAAEAFF
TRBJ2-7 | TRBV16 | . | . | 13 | TGTGCCAGCAGCTCCGACAGTTCCTACGAGCAGTACTTC | CASSSDSSYEQYF
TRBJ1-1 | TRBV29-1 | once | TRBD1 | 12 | TGCAGCGTTCTCGGGACAGGAAAAGAAGCTTTCTTT | CSVLGTGKEAFF
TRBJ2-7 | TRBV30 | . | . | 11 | TGTGCCTGGAGTGTAGCCCAGGGGTATTACTTC | CAWSVAQGYYF
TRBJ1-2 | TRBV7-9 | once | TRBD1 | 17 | TGTGCCAGCAGCTTAGCGGGGGACAGGGGTCACGACTATGGCTACACCTTC | CASSLAGDRGHDYGYTF
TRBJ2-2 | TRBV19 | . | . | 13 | TGTGCCAGTCAGGAACAGGGCACCGGGGAGCTGTTTTTT | CASQEQGTGELFF